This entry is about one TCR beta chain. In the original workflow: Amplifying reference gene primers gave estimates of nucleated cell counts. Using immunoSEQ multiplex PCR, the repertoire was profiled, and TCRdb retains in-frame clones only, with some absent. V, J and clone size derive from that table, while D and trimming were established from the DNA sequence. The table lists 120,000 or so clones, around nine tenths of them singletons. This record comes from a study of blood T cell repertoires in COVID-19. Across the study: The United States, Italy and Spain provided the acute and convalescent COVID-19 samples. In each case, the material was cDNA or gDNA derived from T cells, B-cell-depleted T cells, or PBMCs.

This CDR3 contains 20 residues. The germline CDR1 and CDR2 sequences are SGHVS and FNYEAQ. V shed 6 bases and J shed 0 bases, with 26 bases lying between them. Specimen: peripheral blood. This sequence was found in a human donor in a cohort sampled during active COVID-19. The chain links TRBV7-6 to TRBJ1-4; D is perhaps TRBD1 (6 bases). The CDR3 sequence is CASSSLLRTENNPTNEKLFF. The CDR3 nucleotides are TGTGCCAGCAGTTCTCTGCTGAGGACAGAAAATAACCCAACTAATGAAAAACTGTTTTTT.